This T cell receptor (beta chain) was sequenced for a study of blood T cell repertoires in COVID-19. Assay: immunoSEQ multiplex PCR; the TCRdb copy retains only in-frame clones and omits some. This sample yields 250,000 to 300,000 clones, of which approximately 79% are seen a single time; approximately 4% belongs to the top ten. The CDR3 length is 13 residues. Germline assignment: CDR1 LNHDA and CDR2 SQIVND (reference sequence). Trimming took 8 bases from V and 7 from J, leaving 12 bases between them. Participant reports of clinical history set cohort assignment. The TCR sequence derives from a man between 25 and 39 years old with acute COVID-19. This sequence joins TRBV19 and TRBJ1-6; weak D call: TRBD1 (6 bases). Specimen: PBMCs or T cells enriched from blood (not recorded which). This chain's CDR3 is CASGTFGNSPLHF. The CDR3, as DNA: TGTGCCAGTGGGACATTCGGAAATTCACCCCTCCACTTT.